This entry is about one TCR beta chain. Its recognized antigen is unknown. No qualities accompany the bases; no much larger clone lies one base away. The data were obtained in a study of identical twins (dated by TCRdb to 2015 to 2016). With respect to the entire study: The study deep-sequenced TCR alpha and beta repertoires from monozygotic twins, unrelated adults of various ages and cord blood to test whether fetal clonotypes persist. To rule out contamination, the twin experiments were replicated at different times with different library preparation protocols. Study-wide conclusions, independent of this receptor: In monozygotic twins, out-of-frame TCR alpha sharing was systematically underestimated by recombination models, although the models agreed with sharing between unrelated individuals. Compared with coincidental sharing between unrelated individuals, out-of-frame TCR alpha sequences shared between twins had an excess of sequences with low generation probability. Because the same donors could not be followed over many years, conclusions were based on cross-sectional statistical analysis. Abundant cord blood beta clonotypes carried fewer insertions; young adult naive repertoires showed a weaker similar trend, while memory repertoires showed none. In beta out-of-frame sequences, excess twin sharing was weaker, because having fewer shared sequences lowered the signal-to-noise ratio. Invariant T cells such as MAIT and iNKT could partly confound zero-insertion analyses, although diverse VJ usage argued against such confounding for most clonotypes.

Receptor amplification or capture employed 5' RACE. TCRdb names Illumina HiSeq 2000 as the instrument used. Template switching introduced a universal primer binding site; the final cDNA contained a unique molecular identifier, enabling accurate counting of TCR cDNA molecules. Specific primers in the conserved constant-segment region were used to synthesize first-strand cDNA for the TCR alpha and beta chains. To control for contamination, every cDNA library was double barcoded, receiving both a SMART-Mk sample barcode and Illumina barcodes. TruSeq adapter sequences and Illumina sample barcodes were added in two successive PCR steps. The TCR alpha and beta cDNA libraries were sequenced on the Illumina HiSeq platform using custom primers. Per the original workflow: MiGEC was used to process raw reads and extract unique molecular identifiers, and MiXCR was used to find CDR3 positions. For each individual, recombination models were inferred using an EM algorithm with the repgenHMM and IGoR tools. Shared clonotype analysis was performed with the tcR package in R, normalizing sharing by the product of cloneset sizes. To study raw recombination free of thymic and clonal selection effects, out-of-frame nonproductive sequences were analyzed. TCRdb trimmed public reads at Q25 via fastp, called clones via MiXCR and kept in-frame beta chains. Identical CDR3 protein sequences are pooled into one entry, listed with their most common genes and DNA. What appears here as the V and J calls and clone size reflects TCRdb's work, not the paper's. The sample table shows 550,000 to 700,000 distinct CDR3 sequences, and just under 10% are seen once. The top ten hold around 3% of the sample.

Counted from cysteine to phenylalanine, this CDR3 has 15 amino acids. CDR3 DNA is the only sequence kept; it has 45 bases, read in frame from the first base. V is cut back by 5 bases and J by 7 bases, with 8 bases in the junction unmatched. The germline V gene specifies SGHTA as CDR1 and FQGNSA as CDR2. All donors were healthy Caucasians. Three pairs of female monozygotic twins, all aged about 18 to 29 years, made up the twin cohort. RNA for TCR libraries was isolated from peripheral blood mononuclear cells. The data were also submitted as part of a second study, on yellow fever vaccine responses in identical twins. The other study reports the following: According to the authors, the vaccine-induced T cell response in identical twins seemed to be partly convergent and partly specific to each individual. In identical twins, the study followed T cell clones that responded to the vaccine with precision.

The sequence came from a woman in her late teens or twenties in good health. The sample was PBMCs. The chain couples TRBV7-2 to TRBJ2-7, with 13 junctional bases fitting TRBD2. The CDR3 protein: CASSHGTSGALEQYF. The DNA sequence reads TGTGCCAGCAGCCATGGGACTAGCGGGGCCTTGGAGCAGTACTTC.